This paragraph reports one TCR beta chain. As yet, its antigen is unknown. Sequencing libraries made from TCR beta cDNA carried unique molecular identifiers. T cells numbering about 1 to 10 million gave rise to roughly 550,000 cDNA molecules. From the PCR reads, TCRdb called clonotypes with MiXCR, one entry per CDR3 protein. The table has hundreds of thousands of distinct CDR3 sequences, 25% to 30% seen once. The data stem from a study of post-analysis software for immune sequencing data. Points from the study as a whole: Normalized Chao1 diversity was significantly reduced in patients versus controls.

This TCR was recovered from a girl under 18 with multiple sclerosis. The sample taken for sequencing was blood.

CDR3 nucleotide sequence: TGTGCCAGCAGTTACTTCAGGGACTTCTACGAGCAGTACTTC. Amino acids: CASSYFRDFYEQYF. This rearrangement joins TRBV6-2 or TRBV6-3 to TRBJ2-7, with a possible D match to TRBD2 (6 bases). Germline V gene sequence: CDR1 MNHEY, CDR2 SVGEGT. Trimming took off 1 base at V and 3 bases at J, with 10 bases between the two ends. The CDR3 covers 14 residues.